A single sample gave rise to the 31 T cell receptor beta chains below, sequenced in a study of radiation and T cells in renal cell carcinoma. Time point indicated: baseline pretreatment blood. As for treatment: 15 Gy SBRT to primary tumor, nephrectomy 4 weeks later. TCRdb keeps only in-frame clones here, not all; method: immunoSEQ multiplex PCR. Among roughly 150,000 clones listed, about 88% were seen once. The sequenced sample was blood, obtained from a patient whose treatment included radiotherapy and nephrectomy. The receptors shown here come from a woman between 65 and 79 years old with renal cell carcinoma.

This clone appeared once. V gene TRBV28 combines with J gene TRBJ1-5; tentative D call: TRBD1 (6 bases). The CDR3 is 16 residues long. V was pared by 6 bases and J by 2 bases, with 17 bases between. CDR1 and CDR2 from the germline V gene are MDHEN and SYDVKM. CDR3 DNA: TGTGCCAGCAGGCGGGCGGGGGGCAACGGCAATCAGCCCCAGCATTTT. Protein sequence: CASRRAGGNGNQPQHF.

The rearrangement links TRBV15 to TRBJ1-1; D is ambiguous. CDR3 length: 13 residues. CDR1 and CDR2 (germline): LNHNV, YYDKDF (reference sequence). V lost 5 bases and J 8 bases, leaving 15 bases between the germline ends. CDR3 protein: CATSVGGATEAFF. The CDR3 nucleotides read TGTGCCACCAGCGTGGGAGGCGCGACGGAAGCTTTCTTT.

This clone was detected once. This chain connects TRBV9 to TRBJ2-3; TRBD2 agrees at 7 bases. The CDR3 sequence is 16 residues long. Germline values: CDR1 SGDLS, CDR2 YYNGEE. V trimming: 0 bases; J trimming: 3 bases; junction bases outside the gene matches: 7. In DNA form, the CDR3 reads TGTGCCAGCAGCGTAGGAGCGGGGCATACTACAGATACGCAGTATTTT. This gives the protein CASSVGAGHTTDTQYF. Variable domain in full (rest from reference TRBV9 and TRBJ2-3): DSGVTQTPKHLITATGQRVTLRCSPRSGDLSVYWYQQSLDQGLQFLIQYYNGEERAKGNILERFSAQQFPDLHSELNLSSLELGDSALYFCASSVGAGHTTDTQYFGPGTRLTVL.

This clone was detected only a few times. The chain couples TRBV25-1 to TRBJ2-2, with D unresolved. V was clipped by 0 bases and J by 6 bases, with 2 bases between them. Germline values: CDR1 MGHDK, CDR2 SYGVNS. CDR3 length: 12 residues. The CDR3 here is CASSEYSGELFF. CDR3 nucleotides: TGTGCCAGCAGTGAATACTCCGGGGAGCTGTTTTTT.

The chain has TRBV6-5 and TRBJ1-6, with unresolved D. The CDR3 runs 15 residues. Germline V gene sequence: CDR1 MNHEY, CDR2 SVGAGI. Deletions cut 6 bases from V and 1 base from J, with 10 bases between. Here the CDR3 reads CASRDYGSYNSPLHF. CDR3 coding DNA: TGTGCCAGCAGGGACTATGGGTCCTATAATTCACCCCTCCACTTT.

CDR3 loop: CASRETSGGGTGELFF. The DNA of the CDR3 is TGTGCCAGCAGAGAGACCTCCGGAGGGGGGACCGGGGAGCTGTTTTTT. The rearrangement uses TRBV25-1 and TRBJ2-2; D may correspond to TRBD1 or TRBD2 (6 bases each). Germline loops: CDR1 MGHDK, CDR2 SYGVNS. V was pared by 6 bases and J by 5 bases, with 19 bases between. The CDR3 contains 16 residues.

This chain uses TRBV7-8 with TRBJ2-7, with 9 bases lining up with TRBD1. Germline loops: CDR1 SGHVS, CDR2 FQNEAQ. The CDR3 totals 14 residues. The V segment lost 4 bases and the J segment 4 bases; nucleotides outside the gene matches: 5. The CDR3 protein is CASSSGTGKYEQYF. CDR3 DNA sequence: TGTGCCAGCAGCTCTGGGACAGGGAAATACGAGCAGTACTTC.

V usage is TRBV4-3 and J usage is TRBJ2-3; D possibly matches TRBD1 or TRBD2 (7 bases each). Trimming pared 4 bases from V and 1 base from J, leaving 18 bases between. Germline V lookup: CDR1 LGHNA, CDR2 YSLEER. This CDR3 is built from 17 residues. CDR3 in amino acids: CASSPEGGGTGTDTQYF. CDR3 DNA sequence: TGCGCCAGCAGCCCTGAGGGAGGGGGCACTGGCACAGATACGCAGTATTTT.

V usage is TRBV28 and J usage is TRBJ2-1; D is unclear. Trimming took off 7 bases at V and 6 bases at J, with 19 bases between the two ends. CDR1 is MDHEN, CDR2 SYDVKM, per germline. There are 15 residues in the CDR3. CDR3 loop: CASTSVARSGNEQFF. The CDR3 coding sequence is TGTGCCAGCACCTCGGTGGCTAGGAGTGGCAATGAGCAGTTCTTC.

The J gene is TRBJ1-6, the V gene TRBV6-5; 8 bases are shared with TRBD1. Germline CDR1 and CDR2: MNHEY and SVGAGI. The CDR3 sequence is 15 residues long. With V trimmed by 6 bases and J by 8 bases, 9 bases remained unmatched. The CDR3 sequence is CASSSWTGQYSPLHF. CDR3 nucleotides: TGTGCCAGCAGCTCCTGGACAGGGCAGTATTCACCCCTCCACTTT.

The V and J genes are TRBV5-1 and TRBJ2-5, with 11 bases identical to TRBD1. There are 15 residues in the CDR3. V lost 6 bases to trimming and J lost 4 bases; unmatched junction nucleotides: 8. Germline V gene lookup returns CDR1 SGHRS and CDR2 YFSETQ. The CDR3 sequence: CASMQVGQGGETQYF. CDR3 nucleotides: TGCGCCAGCATGCAAGTGGGACAGGGGGGAGAGACCCAGTACTTC.

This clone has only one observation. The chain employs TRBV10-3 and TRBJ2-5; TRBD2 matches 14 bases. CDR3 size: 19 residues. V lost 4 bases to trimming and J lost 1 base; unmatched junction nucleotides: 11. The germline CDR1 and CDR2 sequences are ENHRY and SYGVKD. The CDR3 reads CAISATSGGAGTSQETQYF. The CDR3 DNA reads TGTGCCATCAGTGCGACTAGCGGGGGGGCCGGGACGAGCCAAGAGACCCAGTACTTC.

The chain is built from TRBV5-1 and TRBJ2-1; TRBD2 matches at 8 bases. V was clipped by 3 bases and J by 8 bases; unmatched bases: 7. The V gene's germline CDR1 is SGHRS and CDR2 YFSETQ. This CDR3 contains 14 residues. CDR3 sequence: CASSYRLAKDEQFF. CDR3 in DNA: TGCGCCAGCAGCTACAGACTAGCGAAAGATGAGCAGTTCTTC.

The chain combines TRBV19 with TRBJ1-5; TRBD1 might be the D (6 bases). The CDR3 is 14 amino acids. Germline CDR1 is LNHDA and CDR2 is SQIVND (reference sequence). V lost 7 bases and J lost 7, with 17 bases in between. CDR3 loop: CASNTLGGGQPQHF. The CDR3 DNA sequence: TGTGCCAGTAACACTCTGGGGGGCGGGCAGCCCCAGCATTTT.

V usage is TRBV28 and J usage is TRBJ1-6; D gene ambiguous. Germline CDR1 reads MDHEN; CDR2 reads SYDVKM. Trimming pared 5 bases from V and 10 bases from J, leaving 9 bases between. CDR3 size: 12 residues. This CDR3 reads CASSGGKSPLHF. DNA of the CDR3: TGTGCCAGCAGTGGAGGGAAATCACCCCTCCACTTT.

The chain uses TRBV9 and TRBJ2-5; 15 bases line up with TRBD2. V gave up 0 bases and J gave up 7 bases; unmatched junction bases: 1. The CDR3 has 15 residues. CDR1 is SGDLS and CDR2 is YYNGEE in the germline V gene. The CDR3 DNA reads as TGTGCCAGCAGCGTAGGGACTAGCGGGGGGGGGACCCAGTACTTC. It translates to CASSVGTSGGGTQYF.

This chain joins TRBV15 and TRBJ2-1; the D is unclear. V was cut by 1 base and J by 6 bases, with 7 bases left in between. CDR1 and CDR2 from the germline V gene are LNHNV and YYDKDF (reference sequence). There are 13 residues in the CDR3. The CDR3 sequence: CATSRAPINEQFF. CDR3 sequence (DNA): TGTGCCACCAGCAGAGCCCCCATCAATGAGCAGTTCTTC.

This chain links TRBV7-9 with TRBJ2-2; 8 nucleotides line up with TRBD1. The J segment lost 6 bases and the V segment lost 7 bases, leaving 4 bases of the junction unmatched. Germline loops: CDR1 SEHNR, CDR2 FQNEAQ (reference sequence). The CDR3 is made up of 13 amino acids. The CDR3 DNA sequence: TGTGCCAGCATCTTCAGGGGGCCCGGGGAGCTGTTTTTT. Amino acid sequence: CASIFRGPGELFF.

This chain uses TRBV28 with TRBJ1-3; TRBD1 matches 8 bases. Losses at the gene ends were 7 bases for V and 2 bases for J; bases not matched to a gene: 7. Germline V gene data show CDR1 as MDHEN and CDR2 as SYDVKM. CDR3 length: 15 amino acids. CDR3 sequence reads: CASTVKQGAGNTIYF. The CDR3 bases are TGTGCCAGCACCGTAAAACAGGGGGCTGGAAACACCATATATTTT. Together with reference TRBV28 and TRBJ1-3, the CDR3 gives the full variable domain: DVKVTQSSRYLVKRTGEKVFLECVQDMDHENMFWYRQDPGLGLRLIYFSYDVKMKEKGDIPEGYSVSREKKERFSLILESASTNQTSMYLCASTVKQGAGNTIYFGEGSWLTVV.

CDR3 residues: CASRRATVPPGANVLTF. CDR3 nucleotides: TGTGCCAGCAGGAGGGCTACAGTGCCTCCTGGGGCCAACGTCCTGACTTTC. The chain recombines TRBV28 with TRBJ2-6; a possible D gene is TRBD2 (5 bases). Trimming stripped 6 bases from V and 2 bases from J, with 17 bases between. The CDR3 contains 17 residues. From germline, CDR1 is MDHEN and CDR2 SYDVKM. Drawing the rest from reference TRBV28 and TRBJ2-6, the complete variable domain is DVKVTQSSRYLVKRTGEKVFLECVQDMDHENMFWYRQDPGLGLRLIYFSYDVKMKEKGDIPEGYSVSREKKERFSLILESASTNQTSMYLCASRRATVPPGANVLTFGAGSRLTVL.

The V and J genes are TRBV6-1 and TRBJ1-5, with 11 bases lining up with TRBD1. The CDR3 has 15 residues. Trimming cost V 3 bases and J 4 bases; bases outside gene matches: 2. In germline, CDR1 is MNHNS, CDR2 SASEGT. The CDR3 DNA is TGTGCCAGCAGTGAGTGGGACAGGGGGAATCAGCCCCAGCATTTT. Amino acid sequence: CASSEWDRGNQPQHF.

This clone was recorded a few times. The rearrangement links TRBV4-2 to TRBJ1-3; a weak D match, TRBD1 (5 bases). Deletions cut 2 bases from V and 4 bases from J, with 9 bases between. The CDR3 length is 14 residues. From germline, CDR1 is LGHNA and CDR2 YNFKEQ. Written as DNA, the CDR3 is TGTGCCAGCAGCCAATCAGGGTCAGGAAACACCATATATTTT. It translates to CASSQSGSGNTIYF.

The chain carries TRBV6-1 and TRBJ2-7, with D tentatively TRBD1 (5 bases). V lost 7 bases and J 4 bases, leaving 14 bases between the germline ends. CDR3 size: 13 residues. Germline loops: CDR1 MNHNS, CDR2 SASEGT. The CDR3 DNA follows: TGTGCCAGCAACGAACCCTACAGGTACGAGCAGTACTTC. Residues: CASNEPYRYEQYF.

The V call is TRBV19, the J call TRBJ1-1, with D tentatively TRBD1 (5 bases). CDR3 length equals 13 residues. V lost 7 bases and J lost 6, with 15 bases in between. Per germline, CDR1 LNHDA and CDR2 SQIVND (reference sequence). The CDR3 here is CASTRDGGAEAFF. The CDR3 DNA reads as TGTGCCAGTACCCGGGACGGCGGGGCTGAAGCTTTCTTT.

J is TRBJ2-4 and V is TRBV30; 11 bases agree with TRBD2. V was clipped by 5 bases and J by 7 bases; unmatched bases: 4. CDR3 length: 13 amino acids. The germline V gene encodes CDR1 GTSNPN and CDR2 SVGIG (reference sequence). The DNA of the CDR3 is TGTGCCTGGCACGGGACTAGCGGCAACATTCAGTACTTC. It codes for CAWHGTSGNIQYF.

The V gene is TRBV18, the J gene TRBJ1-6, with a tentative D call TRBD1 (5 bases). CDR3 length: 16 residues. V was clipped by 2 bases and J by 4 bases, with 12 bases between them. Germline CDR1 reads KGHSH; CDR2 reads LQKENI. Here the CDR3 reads CASSPKGTVYNSPLHF. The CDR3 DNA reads TGTGCCAGCTCACCAAAGGGGACTGTATATAATTCACCCCTCCACTTT.

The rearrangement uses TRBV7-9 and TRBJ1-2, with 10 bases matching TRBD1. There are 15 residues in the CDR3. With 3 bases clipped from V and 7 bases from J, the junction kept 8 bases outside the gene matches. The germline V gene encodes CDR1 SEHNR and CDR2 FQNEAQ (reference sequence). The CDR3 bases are TGTGCCAGCAGCTTCGGACAGGGGGGAATCGGTGGCTACACCTTC. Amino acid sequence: CASSFGQGGIGGYTF.

As DNA, the CDR3 is TGTGCCAGCAGTTTATCGTCCGGTGCGGGGGCTTCTTACAATGAGCAGTTCTTC. Translated, it gives CASSLSSGAGASYNEQFF. The chain uses TRBV27 and TRBJ2-1, with TRBD2 as a possible D gene (7 bases). The CDR3 has 18 residues. Per the germline V gene, CDR1 is MNHEY and CDR2 is SMNVEV (reference sequence). Trimming pared 0 bases from V and 4 bases from J, leaving 19 bases between.

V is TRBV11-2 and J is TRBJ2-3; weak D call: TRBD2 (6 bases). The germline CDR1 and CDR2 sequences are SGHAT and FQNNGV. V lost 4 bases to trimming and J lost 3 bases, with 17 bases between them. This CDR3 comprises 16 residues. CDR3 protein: CASSSPGRTKTDTQYF. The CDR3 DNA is TGTGCCAGCAGCTCCCCAGGGAGGACAAAGACAGATACGCAGTATTTT.

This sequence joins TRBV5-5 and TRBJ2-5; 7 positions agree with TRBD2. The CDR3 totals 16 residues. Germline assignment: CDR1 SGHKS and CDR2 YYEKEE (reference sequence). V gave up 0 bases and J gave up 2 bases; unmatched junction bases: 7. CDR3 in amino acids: CASSLERGTIQETQYF. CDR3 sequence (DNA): TGTGCCAGCAGCTTGGAGAGAGGGACTATTCAAGAGACCCAGTACTTC.

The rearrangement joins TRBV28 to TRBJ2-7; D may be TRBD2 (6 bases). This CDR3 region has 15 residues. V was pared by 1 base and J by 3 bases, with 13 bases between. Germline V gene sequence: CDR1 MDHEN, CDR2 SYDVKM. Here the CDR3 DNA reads TGTGCCAGCAGTTTATTCGGCGCGGGGAACTACGAGCAGTACTTC. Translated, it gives CASSLFGAGNYEQYF.